The sequence of this TCR beta chain was determined in a study of PD-L1 blockade in urothelial cancer. Study context: The patients first took atezolizumab in about 2014, receiving 1,200 mg intravenously every 3 weeks. Chemotherapy regimens numbering 0 to 3 had been given to patients. Median T cell yield from blood was 141,255. Analysis of the blood was performed 3 weeks (second dose) and 6 weeks after treatment start.

The time point: pretreatment peripheral blood. Assay: immunoSEQ multiplex PCR; the TCRdb copy retains only in-frame clones and omits some. Of 95,000 to 100,000 clones listed, about nine tenths are singletons. J gave up 10 bases and V 4 bases, and 15 bases lay outside the gene matches. Per germline, CDR1 GTSNPN and CDR2 SVGIG (reference sequence). The CDR3 has 14 residues. This TCR derives from a man in his sixties with urothelial cancer. Sample: PBMCs, taken around atezolizumab (anti-PD-L1) treatment. The chain has TRBV30 and TRBJ1-1; 7 bases match TRBD1. In nucleotides, the CDR3 is TGTGCCTGGAAAGGGGCTGAGGGGGCGGCGAGAGCTTTCTTT. Its translation is CAWKGAEGAARAFF.